Listed here is a single TCR beta chain. In the source study's methods: Scientists estimated how many nucleated cells there were by amplifying reference gene primers. Sequencing was performed with immunoSEQ multiplex PCR; in TCRdb, only in-frame clones are kept and a portion is missing. The V and J calls and clone size come from that table; D and trimming were worked out from the DNA. The table lists approximately 140,000 clones, around 87% of them singletons. This record comes from a study of blood T cell repertoires in COVID-19. Across the whole study: From the United States, Italy and Spain came samples of acute and convalescent COVID-19. T cells, B-cell-depleted T cells, or PBMCs provided the cDNA or gDNA that served as material.

Per the germline V gene, CDR1 is LGHDT and CDR2 is YNNKEL (reference sequence). Trimming left V 0 bases short and J 3 bases short, with 8 bases between. CDR3 size: 14 residues. Material for sequencing was peripheral blood. This sequence originates from a woman between 55 and 75 years old with active or convalescent COVID-19. This chain links TRBV3-1 (or the pseudogene TRBV3-2) with TRBJ1-1, with D unclear. The CDR3 sequence: CASSQELRYTEAFF. In DNA form, the CDR3 reads TGTGCCAGCAGCCAAGAACTCAGGTACACTGAAGCTTTCTTT.